The clone carrying this T cell receptor beta chain was recorded many times. As yet, its antigen is unknown. This sample was taken from a study of glioma-infiltrating T cells. About the research overall: Glioma patients had dexamethasone for six or fewer days before surgery. Study results and caveats: Signature shared blood CDR3 motifs were enriched in low-divergence and depleted in high-divergence patients. Above-expected tissue-blood divergence occurred in all gliomas, most in low-grade ones.

Amplification of TCR alpha and beta CDR3 regions from RNA used iRepertoire nested multiplex PCR. For one-step reverse transcription and amplification, about 85-400 ng of tissue mRNA or PBMC total RNA was used. TCRdb processed the multiplex PCR reads anew with MiXCR; each CDR3 protein has one entry. In the table there are about 380,000 distinct CDR3 sequences, roughly two fifths of which are singletons. This CDR3 has 12 amino acids. Germline V gene sequence: CDR1 MNHEY, CDR2 SVGEGT. Trimming pared 6 bases from V and 6 bases from J, leaving 12 bases between. The specimen was glioma tissue, nonneoplastic brain tissue, or PBMCs (not recorded which). The J gene is TRBJ2-7, the V gene TRBV6-2 or TRBV6-3; D is ambiguous. The sequence was obtained from a human donor with low-grade glioma or glioblastoma, undergoing nonglioma brain surgery, or in good health (not recorded which). Here the CDR3 reads CASRPGTREQYF. The DNA of the CDR3 is TGTGCCAGCAGACCGGGCACGCGCGAGCAGTACTTC.